Sequencing of this T cell receptor beta chain was carried out in a study of blood T cell repertoires in COVID-19. Study-wide background: Acute-phase and convalescent COVID-19 samples originated in the United States, Italy and Spain. Nucleic acid was either cDNA or gDNA, and it came from T cells, B-cell-depleted T cells, or PBMCs.

CDR1 and CDR2 from the germline V gene are MGHRA and YSYEKL. J gave up 1 base and V 1 base, and 11 bases lay outside the gene matches. The CDR3 runs to 18 residues. In the authors' methods: Scientists estimated how many nucleated cells there were by amplifying reference gene primers. Measured with immunoSEQ multiplex PCR; TCRdb has only the in-frame clones, and not every one. That table supplies the V and J calls and clone size; D and trimming were determined from the DNA. The sample consists of about 210,000 clones, roughly four fifths of them appearing once. This sequence originates from a woman between 40 and 50 years old with acute or convalescent COVID-19. The chain recombines TRBV4-1 with TRBJ2-5, with 8 bases matching TRBD2. Sequences were obtained from peripheral blood. CDR3 residues: CASSQVRRAGGTQETQYF. The DNA for the CDR3 is TGCGCCAGCAGCCAAGTCCGCCGGGCGGGAGGCACCCAAGAGACCCAGTACTTC.